What follows are 8 T cell receptor beta chains derived from one specimen sequenced in a study of control samples from healthy donors and cancer patients. Sequencing was performed with immunoSEQ multiplex PCR; in TCRdb, only in-frame clones are kept and a portion is missing. The data contain tens of thousands of clones, around three quarters of them seen just once; the ten biggest clones take up 22%. Sequenced input: PBMCs. These receptors were collected from a man aged 55 to 70 with head and neck cancer.

The J gene is TRBJ1-2, the V gene TRBV3-1 (or the pseudogene TRBV3-2), with D possibly being TRBD1 (5 bases). Germline V gene lookup returns CDR1 LGHDT and CDR2 YNNKEL (reference sequence). V gave up 7 bases and J gave up 6 bases, with 15 bases separating them. There are 13 residues in the CDR3. The CDR3 is CASTQGLGDGYTF. The CDR3 nucleotides read TGTGCCAGCACCCAGGGACTTGGGGATGGCTACACCTTC.

This clone appeared a few times. The chain is built from TRBV9 and TRBJ2-1; 9 bases map to TRBD2. After removal of 3 bases from V and 7 bases from J, the junction contained 2 bases not matched to a gene. The CDR3 totals 13 residues. Germline-derived CDR1 and CDR2 are SGDLS and YYNGEE. DNA of the CDR3: TGTGCCAGCAGCGCTAGCGGGGTTAATGAGCAGTTCTTC. Amino acid sequence: CASSASGVNEQFF. Looking up the rest from reference TRBV9 and TRBJ2-1 gives the full variable domain: DSGVTQTPKHLITATGQRVTLRCSPRSGDLSVYWYQQSLDQGLQFLIQYYNGEERAKGNILERFSAQQFPDLHSELNLSSLELGDSALYFCASSASGVNEQFFGPGTRLTVL.

This clone was found a few times. The chain has TRBV21-1 and TRBJ1-5; the table assigns TRBD1, which was not confirmed against the DNA. TRBV21-1 is marked as a pseudogene. The CDR3 totals 15 residues. The DNA for the CDR3 is TGTGCCAGCAGCAAGGCAAACAGGGCTAATCAGCCCCAGCATTTT. As protein: CASSKANRANQPQHF.

The chain combines TRBV6-6 with TRBJ2-7, with no clear D. The V and J ends lost 4 bases and 0 bases respectively, with 7 bases between them. The CDR3 runs 13 residues. The V gene's germline CDR1 is MNHNY and CDR2 SVGAGI (reference sequence). CDR3 DNA: TGTGCCAGCAGTTTAGGTAACTCCTACGAGCAGTACTTC. Its translation is CASSLGNSYEQYF.

This clone came up a few times. The J gene is TRBJ1-1, the V gene TRBV3-1 (or the pseudogene TRBV3-2), with a tentative D call TRBD1 (5 bases). The germline V and J ends were trimmed by 7 bases and 5 bases, with 11 bases remaining between them. Germline assignment: CDR1 LGHDT and CDR2 YNNKEL (reference sequence). This CDR3 spans 12 amino acids. The CDR3 nucleotides read TGTGCCAGCACCAGGGCGGGGACTGAAGCTTTCTTT. Translation gives CASTRAGTEAFF.

The chain links TRBV29-1 to TRBJ2-1; 7 nucleotides agree with TRBD1. In germline, CDR1 is SQVTM, CDR2 ANQGSEA. With 1 base clipped from V and 7 bases from J, the junction kept 7 bases outside the gene matches. This CDR3 comprises 14 residues. The DNA of the CDR3 is TGCAGCGTTGAAGGGCCACAGGGGACAAATGAGCAGTTCTTC. Amino acid sequence: CSVEGPQGTNEQFF.

J is TRBJ2-2 and V is TRBV3-1 (or the pseudogene TRBV3-2), with 8 positions matching TRBD1. This CDR3 is built from 16 residues. Germline V gene sequence: CDR1 LGHDT, CDR2 YNNKEL (reference sequence). Unmatched junction bases numbered 2, after V lost 1 base and J lost 1 base. CDR3 protein: CASSQGGQGNTGELFF. CDR3 nucleotides: TGTGCCAGCAGCCAAGGCGGACAGGGGAACACCGGGGAGCTGTTTTTT.

V usage is TRBV27 and J usage is TRBJ2-5; no clear D. Germline V gene sequence: CDR1 MNHEY, CDR2 SMNVEV (reference sequence). The CDR3 totals 13 residues. With 1 base removed from V and 2 bases from J, the gap between germline ends came to 5 bases. CDR3 DNA: TGTGCCAGCAGTTTATTCATGCAAGAGACCCAGTACTTC. Translated: CASSLFMQETQYF.